The 14 T cell receptor beta chains below were found in one sample sequenced in a study of technical replicates of blood from four donors. Sequencing was performed with immunoSEQ multiplex PCR; in TCRdb, only in-frame clones are kept and a portion is missing. The table lists roughly 52,000 clones, about 95% of them singletons. The sequenced sample consisted of PBMCs. The receptors were gathered from a human donor in good health. Some clones in this sample may be carry-over from other donors' samples.

The rearrangement links TRBV6-1 to TRBJ2-3, with 8 bases aligning to TRBD2. The CDR3 extends over 16 amino acids. The germline V gene encodes CDR1 MNHNS and CDR2 SASEGT. J lost 0 bases, V lost 2 bases, and 4 bases had no gene match. CDR3 region: CASSERRGASTDTQYF. CDR3 nucleotides: TGTGCCAGCAGTGAACGGCGGGGGGCTAGCACAGATACGCAGTATTTT.

This rearrangement joins TRBV7-7 to TRBJ2-5; TRBD2 agrees at 10 bases. CDR1 is SSHAT and CDR2 is FNYEAQ in the germline V gene (reference sequence). With 4 bases clipped from V and 2 bases from J, the junction kept 4 bases outside the gene matches. CDR3 length equals 15 residues. This chain's CDR3 is CASSCSGGLQETQYF. The DNA of the CDR3 is TGTGCCAGCAGCTGTAGCGGGGGGCTACAAGAGACCCAGTACTTC.

The V and J genes are TRBV9 and TRBJ2-7; the D gene is possibly TRBD1 (5 bases). V lost 0 bases and J lost 2, with 9 bases in between. Germline CDR1 and CDR2: SGDLS and YYNGEE. The CDR3 runs 14 residues. CDR3: CASSVVDSTYEQYF. The CDR3 DNA follows: TGTGCCAGCAGCGTAGTCGACAGTACCTACGAGCAGTACTTC.

The chain uses TRBV7-2 and TRBJ2-1, with TRBD2 matching 12 bases. Germline trimming cut 1 base from V and 4 bases from J; bases unmatched to any gene: 2. Germline-derived CDR1 and CDR2 are SGHTA and FQGNSA. The CDR3 is 16 amino acids. CDR3 residues: CASSLGGLAGYNEQFF. As DNA, the CDR3 is TGTGCCAGCAGCTTAGGAGGACTAGCGGGGTACAATGAGCAGTTCTTC.

The chain employs TRBV29-1 and TRBJ1-1, with D unresolved. V dropped 5 bases and J dropped 4 bases, with 17 bases sitting between them. Germline V gene data show CDR1 as SQVTM and CDR2 as ANQGSEA. The CDR3 runs 14 residues. The CDR3 loop reads CSVKEINQGTEAFF. The CDR3 DNA reads as TGCAGCGTTAAGGAGATAAACCAAGGCACTGAAGCTTTCTTT.

The chain combines TRBV19 with TRBJ2-2; TRBD1 might be the D (6 bases). V was shortened by 5 bases and J by 2 bases, with 12 bases between the two germline ends. CDR1 is LNHDA and CDR2 is SQIVND in the germline V gene (reference sequence). The CDR3 covers 15 residues. This CDR3 is CASSSQTGNTGELFF. Here the CDR3 DNA reads TGTGCCAGTAGTTCCCAGACAGGCAACACCGGGGAGCTGTTTTTT. Filled out from reference TRBV19 and TRBJ2-2, the complete variable domain reads DGGITQSPKYLFRKEGQNVTLSCEQNLNHDAMYWYRQDPGQGLRLIYYSQIVNDFQKGDIAEGYSVSREKKESFPLTVTSAQKNPTAFYLCASSSQTGNTGELFFGEGSRLTVL.

The chain joins TRBV4-3 to TRBJ2-6; D is perhaps TRBD1 (5 bases). The CDR3 covers 16 residues. The germline V and J ends were trimmed by 5 bases and 0 bases, with 11 bases remaining between them. The V gene's germline CDR1 is LGHNA and CDR2 YSLEER. The CDR3 loop is CASSRTGNSGANVLTF. The CDR3 nucleotides read TGCGCCAGCAGCAGAACAGGAAACTCTGGGGCCAACGTCCTGACTTTC.

DNA for the CDR3: TGTGCCAGTAGTTACGGACAGGGCAATCAGCCCCAGCATTTT. Its translation is CASSYGQGNQPQHF. J is TRBJ1-5 and V is TRBV19; TRBD1 matches at 7 bases. The CDR3 length is 14 residues. Germline V gene lookup returns CDR1 LNHDA and CDR2 SQIVND (reference sequence). V lost 5 bases and J lost 2; bases outside the gene matches: 3.

CDR3 coding DNA: TGTGCCAGCAGCTTATATACTAGCGGATCCACCGGGGAGCTGTTTTTT. This encodes CASSLYTSGSTGELFF. The chain combines TRBV11-2 with TRBJ2-2; TRBD2 matches 8 bases. The trim removed 2 bases at V and 4 bases at J, leaving 6 bases unmatched. The CDR3 sequence is 16 residues long. Germline V gene sequence: CDR1 SGHAT, CDR2 FQNNGV.

The rearrangement uses TRBV27 and TRBJ1-1; the D is unclear. CDR3 length: 14 amino acids. From germline, CDR1 is MNHEY and CDR2 SMNVEV (reference sequence). Trimming left V 2 bases short and J 10 bases short, with 17 bases between. The DNA of the CDR3 is TGTGCCAGCAGTTTAATACTAGGACTTCATGGAGCTTTCTTT. Translated, it gives CASSLILGLHGAFF.

This chain joins TRBV19 and TRBJ1-5; 7 nucleotides align to TRBD1. After removal of 5 bases from V and 4 bases from J, the junction contained 8 bases not matched to a gene. The CDR3 runs 15 residues. Per the germline V gene, CDR1 is LNHDA and CDR2 is SQIVND (reference sequence). The CDR3 is CASSGGQGVNQPQHF. The CDR3 nucleotides are TGTGCCAGTAGTGGGGGGCAGGGGGTAAATCAGCCCCAGCATTTT.

The chain employs TRBV11-3 and TRBJ2-1, with D perhaps matching TRBD2 (6 bases). Germline V gives CDR1 SGHNT, CDR2 YENEEA. Trimming stripped 1 base from V and 0 bases from J, with 19 bases between. The length of the CDR3 is 19 residues. The CDR3 sequence: CASSLGRWDSPSSYNEQFF. The CDR3, as DNA: TGTGCCAGCAGCTTAGGCCGGTGGGACTCCCCCAGCTCCTACAATGAGCAGTTCTTC.

The rearrangement uses TRBV10-3 and TRBJ1-5, with TRBD1 as a possible D gene (6 bases). Germline CDR1 and CDR2: ENHRY and SYGVKD. The CDR3 runs 15 residues. Trimming removed 2 bases at V and 4 bases at J, with 12 bases between. The CDR3 nucleotides read TGTGCCATCAGTGAGCTGGCAGGGGAGAATCAGCCCCAGCATTTT. Its protein is CAISELAGENQPQHF.

This clone was found a few times. The V call is TRBV6-6, the J call TRBJ2-1, with 8 bases matching TRBD2. CDR1 is MNHNY, CDR2 SVGAGI, per germline (reference sequence). The J segment lost 7 bases and the V segment lost 6 bases, leaving 11 bases of the junction unmatched. The CDR3 covers 15 residues. The CDR3 DNA is TGTGCCAGCAGCCCTTCTACGGGAGGGCCAAATGAGCAGTTCTTC. The encoded protein is CASSPSTGGPNEQFF.